The 14 T cell receptor beta chains reported below all come from one sample, sequenced in a study of T cell responses to AZD1222 COVID-19 vaccine. Only in-frame clones appear in the TCRdb table, and some are missing; sequencing was by immunoSEQ multiplex PCR. This sample has about 130,000 clones, with roughly 92% found just once. The source material was peripheral blood, sampled on day 0 of AZD1222 vaccination. The receptors come from an adult in good health.

A single count supports this clone. This chain joins TRBV19 and TRBJ1-1; possibly TRBD1 for D (5 bases). Trimming took off 3 bases at V and 3 bases at J, with 17 bases between the two ends. This CDR3 is built from 16 residues. CDR1 is LNHDA and CDR2 is SQIVND in the germline V gene (reference sequence). The CDR3 DNA reads as TGTGCCAGTAGTATTGCCCTCGCAGGGCGGTACACTGAAGCTTTCTTT. Translation gives CASSIALAGRYTEAFF.

The rearrangement links TRBV19 to TRBJ1-5; D unresolved. Germline assignment: CDR1 LNHDA and CDR2 SQIVND (reference sequence). V was shortened by 3 bases and J by 7 bases, with 10 bases between the two germline ends. The CDR3 contains 13 residues. CDR3 bases: TGTGCCAGTAGTATGAGAGTAACCCAGCCCCAGCATTTT. Amino acids: CASSMRVTQPQHF. Variable domain in full (rest from reference TRBV19 and TRBJ1-5): DGGITQSPKYLFRKEGQNVTLSCEQNLNHDAMYWYRQDPGQGLRLIYYSQIVNDFQKGDIAEGYSVSREKKESFPLTVTSAQKNPTAFYLCASSMRVTQPQHFGDGTRLSIL.

V gene TRBV21-1 combines with J gene TRBJ1-1. TRBV21-1 is a pseudogene. The CDR3 length is 14 residues. CDR3 coding DNA: TGTGCCAGCAGCAAGCTAGACCGTTGGGGTACTCCTTTCTTT. Its translation: CASSKLDRWGTPFF.

J is TRBJ2-1 and V is TRBV27; D is unclear. V lost 6 bases to trimming and J lost 6 bases, with 9 bases between them. Per the germline V gene, CDR1 is MNHEY and CDR2 is SMNVEV (reference sequence). This CDR3 region has 12 residues. The CDR3 nucleotides read TGTGCCAGCAGGCCCCCAGGCAATGAGCAGTTCTTC. Residues: CASRPPGNEQFF.

This clone was picked up one time. The genes are TRBV30 and TRBJ1-1; D perhaps matches TRBD1 (6 bases). The CDR3 has 14 amino acids. Trimming took off 4 bases at V and 10 bases at J, with 22 bases between the two ends. The V gene's germline CDR1 is GTSNPN and CDR2 SVGIG (reference sequence). Written as DNA, the CDR3 is TGTGCCTGGACGGGGGCCCATTCGGGCTTGGGAGCTTTCTTT. Its translation is CAWTGAHSGLGAFF.

V is TRBV15 and J is TRBJ1-1, with a tentative D call TRBD1 (5 bases). Germline V lookup: CDR1 LNHNV, CDR2 YYDKDF (reference sequence). The CDR3 is 16 residues long. V was cut by 0 bases and J by 1 base, with 12 bases left in between. The CDR3 region is CATSRDPRQTNTEAFF. CDR3 coding DNA: TGTGCCACCAGCAGAGACCCGAGACAGACGAACACTGAAGCTTTCTTT.

The chain employs TRBV4-2 and TRBJ1-4; 7 nucleotides agree with TRBD1. The CDR3 extends over 15 amino acids. With 1 base clipped from V and 7 bases from J, the junction kept 6 bases outside the gene matches. From germline, CDR1 is LGHNA and CDR2 YNFKEQ. CDR3 loop: CASSQVGRGGEKLFF. The CDR3 DNA follows: TGTGCCAGCAGCCAAGTAGGCAGGGGGGGTGAAAAACTGTTTTTT.

This clone was observed a few times. This sequence joins TRBV3-1 (or the pseudogene TRBV3-2) and TRBJ2-2; unclear D gene. The CDR3 extends over 15 amino acids. The germline CDR1 and CDR2 sequences are LGHDT and YNNKEL (reference sequence). V shed 2 bases and J shed 1 base, with 8 bases lying between them. DNA for the CDR3: TGTGCCAGCAGCCAACCCCTACGGAACACCGGGGAGCTGTTTTTT. Its protein product is CASSQPLRNTGELFF.

The chain uses TRBV7-2 and TRBJ2-1, with TRBD2 identical over 8 bases. This CDR3 comprises 16 residues. Trimming at V came to 2 bases and at J to 6 bases, leaving 9 bases not matched to a gene. Germline V CDR1 and CDR2: SGHTA, FQGNSA. The CDR3, as DNA: TGTGCCAGCAGCTTAAGCGGGGGCCGCCAAAGCAATGAGCAGTTCTTC. It specifies CASSLSGGRQSNEQFF.

This chain joins TRBV6-1 and TRBJ1-2; 8 positions agree with TRBD1. CDR3 length: 19 amino acids. With V trimmed by 0 bases and J by 8 bases, 20 bases remained unmatched. Germline V gene lookup returns CDR1 MNHNS and CDR2 SASEGT. The CDR3 is CASSEALFSWAGGAGGYTF. The CDR3 DNA sequence: TGTGCCAGCAGTGAAGCTCTGTTCTCTTGGGCAGGGGGCGCCGGGGGCTACACCTTC.

This sequence joins TRBV3-1 (or the pseudogene TRBV3-2) and TRBJ1-1; a possible D gene is TRBD1 (5 bases). This CDR3 has 15 residues. Germline values: CDR1 LGHDT, CDR2 YNNKEL (reference sequence). Trimming took off 3 bases at V and 1 base at J, with 12 bases between the two ends. CDR3 residues: CASSQAGGQNTEAFF. The CDR3 DNA follows: TGTGCCAGCAGCCAGGCTGGTGGACAGAACACTGAAGCTTTCTTT.

This sequence joins TRBV23-1 and TRBJ1-1; TRBD1 matches 7 bases. TRBV23-1 is sorted into the ORF group, with uncertain function. This CDR3 contains 12 residues. Trimming at V came to 7 bases and at J to 6 bases, leaving 5 bases not matched to a gene. The CDR3 protein is CASTDRESEAFF. Written as DNA, the CDR3 is TGCGCCAGCACAGACAGGGAATCTGAAGCTTTCTTT.

V is TRBV19 and J is TRBJ1-1; 8 bases map to TRBD1. CDR1 is LNHDA and CDR2 is SQIVND in the germline V gene (reference sequence). This CDR3 has 15 residues. Trimming removed 3 bases from V and 1 base from J; junction bases left unmatched: 4. The CDR3 coding sequence is TGTGCCAGTAGTATCCAGGGGGCCTCGAACACTGAAGCTTTCTTT. It specifies CASSIQGASNTEAFF.

J is TRBJ1-1 and V is TRBV15; D possibly corresponds to TRBD1 (6 bases). This CDR3 spans 16 amino acids. Trimming pared 0 bases from V and 3 bases from J, leaving 14 bases between. Per germline, CDR1 LNHNV and CDR2 YYDKDF (reference sequence). The CDR3 reads CATSRDKRGPYTEAFF. The DNA for the CDR3 is TGTGCCACCAGCAGAGATAAGCGGGGGCCCTACACTGAAGCTTTCTTT.